Listed below are T cell receptor beta chains from one sample, sequenced in a study of CD8+ T cells in alopecia areata. Using immunoSEQ multiplex PCR, the repertoire was profiled, and TCRdb retains in-frame clones only, with some absent. The repertoire consists of 130,000 or so clones, with around 49% occurring once and the leading ten covering about 19%. The sequencing used CD8+ T cells sorted from blood, collected at week 0. The receptors stem from a human donor with alopecia areata. Each CDR3 is given with its conserved first and last residue. A D gene is named only where the DNA matches it firmly. Expanded clones get a size class; other rows say once, few or many, or leave the size out.

CDR3 DNA: TGTGCCAGCAAAGACAGGGTGCGACAGTACTTC; CDR3 protein: CASKDRVRQYF; D gene: TRBD1; J gene: TRBJ2-7; V gene: TRBV2; clone size: -
CDR3 DNA: TGTGCCAGTAGTATAGGTCCATCCTACGAGCAGTACTTC; CDR3 protein: CASSIGPSYEQYF; D gene: -; J gene: TRBJ2-7; V gene: TRBV19; clone size: few
CDR3 DNA: TGTGCCTGGAACGGTAGAAGCACAGATACGCAGTATTTT; CDR3 protein: CAWNGRSTDTQYF; D gene: -; J gene: TRBJ2-3; V gene: TRBV30; clone size: -
CDR3 DNA: TGTGCCAGCAGCACGTACAGGGTGTACGAGCAGTACTTC; CDR3 protein: CASSTYRVYEQYF; D gene: -; J gene: TRBJ2-7; V gene: TRBV7-3; clone size: -
CDR3 DNA: TGCAGCGTTGAAGATACGACTAGCGGGGGGAACTACAATGAGCAGTTCTTC; CDR3 protein: CSVEDTTSGGNYNEQFF; D gene: TRBD2; J gene: TRBJ2-1; V gene: TRBV29-1; clone size: -
CDR3 DNA: TGTGCCACCAGCGGGACTAGCGGAAGCACAGATACGCAGTATTTT; CDR3 protein: CATSGTSGSTDTQYF; D gene: TRBD2; J gene: TRBJ2-3; V gene: TRBV15; clone size: few
CDR3 DNA: TGTGCCAGCAGTGAAGGAGTAGGGGTACCAGATACGCAGTATTTT; CDR3 protein: CASSEGVGVPDTQYF; D gene: -; J gene: TRBJ2-3; V gene: TRBV2; clone size: -
CDR3 DNA: TGCAGCGTTGTCTCGGACCCACCTGGAGATGGCTACACCTTC; CDR3 protein: CSVVSDPPGDGYTF; D gene: -; J gene: TRBJ1-2; V gene: TRBV29-1; clone size: -
CDR3 DNA: TGTGCCAGCAGCTTGTGGGGGGCAGGGACCAATCAGCCCCAGCATTTT; CDR3 protein: CASSLWGAGTNQPQHF; D gene: -; J gene: TRBJ1-5; V gene: TRBV5-6; clone size: -
CDR3 DNA: TGCAGCGTTGAATTTGGCGCCGGGGAGCTGTTTTTT; CDR3 protein: CSVEFGAGELFF; D gene: -; J gene: TRBJ2-2; V gene: TRBV29-1; clone size: -
CDR3 DNA: TGTGCCAGCGGAGGCAGGGGGCGTACCGGGGAGCTGTTTTTT; CDR3 protein: CASGGRGRTGELFF; D gene: TRBD1; J gene: TRBJ2-2; V gene: TRBV2; clone size: -
CDR3 DNA: TGTGCCAGCAGCTTACGAGGGAGCTCCTATAATTCACCCCTCCACTTT; CDR3 protein: CASSLRGSSYNSPLHF; D gene: -; J gene: TRBJ1-6; V gene: TRBV7-3; clone size: -
CDR3 DNA: TGCAGCGTTGAATTGGCCGACTCCAACTACGAGCAGTACTTC; CDR3 protein: CSVELADSNYEQYF; D gene: -; J gene: TRBJ2-7; V gene: TRBV29-1; clone size: -
CDR3 DNA: TGCAGTGCTAGGTATAGGTCTGAAGCTTTCTTT; CDR3 protein: CSARYRSEAFF; D gene: -; J gene: TRBJ1-1; V gene: TRBV20-1; clone size: -
CDR3 DNA: TGTGCCAGCAGGGAGGTTGGGCTTGATGAAGCTTTCTTT; CDR3 protein: CASREVGLDEAFF; D gene: -; J gene: TRBJ1-1; V gene: TRBV27; clone size: -
CDR3 DNA: TGCGCCAGCAGCCAAGATTTGGAGGGGAGAGAGACCCAGTACTTC; CDR3 protein: CASSQDLEGRETQYF; D gene: -; J gene: TRBJ2-5; V gene: TRBV4-1; clone size: -
CDR3 DNA: TGTGCCAGCAGCCCACAAGCGGGGGGCCCAGATACGCAGTATTTT; CDR3 protein: CASSPQAGGPDTQYF; D gene: TRBD2; J gene: TRBJ2-3; V gene: TRBV7-9; clone size: -
CDR3 DNA: TGTGCCAGCAGCGTAGGATCGATCTCCTACGAGCAGTACTTC; CDR3 protein: CASSVGSISYEQYF; D gene: -; J gene: TRBJ2-7; V gene: TRBV9; clone size: -
CDR3 DNA: TGTGCCAGCAGTGAAGCGCCGGGTTACGAGCAGTACTTC; CDR3 protein: CASSEAPGYEQYF; D gene: -; J gene: TRBJ2-7; V gene: TRBV2; clone size: -
CDR3 DNA: TGTGCCATCAGTGAGTCGGGGAGCGGGGGGACCTACGAGCAGTACTTC; CDR3 protein: CAISESGSGGTYEQYF; D gene: TRBD2; J gene: TRBJ2-7; V gene: TRBV10-3; clone size: few
CDR3 DNA: TGTGCCAGTAGTCCATTAGGGGGGAGCAATCAGCCCCAGCATTTT; CDR3 protein: CASSPLGGSNQPQHF; D gene: -; J gene: TRBJ1-5; V gene: TRBV19; clone size: few
CDR3 DNA: TGTGCCAGCAGCGTTGGGACGGTAGGGGCAGGCACAGATACGCAGTATTTT; CDR3 protein: CASSVGTVGAGTDTQYF; D gene: -; J gene: TRBJ2-3; V gene: TRBV9; clone size: -
CDR3 DNA: TGTGCCAGCAGCTTGACAGAATCCTACGAGCAGTACTTC; CDR3 protein: CASSLTESYEQYF; D gene: -; J gene: TRBJ2-7; V gene: TRBV5-6; clone size: few
CDR3 DNA: TGTGCCAGCAGTGCTTTTGCGGGGGTTCACGAGCAGTACTTC; CDR3 protein: CASSAFAGVHEQYF; D gene: TRBD2; J gene: TRBJ2-7; V gene: TRBV2; clone size: -
CDR3 DNA: TGTGCCACCAAGACACAGGGGTCCTACGAGCAGTACTTC; CDR3 protein: CATKTQGSYEQYF; D gene: TRBD1; J gene: TRBJ2-7; V gene: TRBV15; clone size: -
CDR3 DNA: TGCAGCGTTGAAGTATTGGGAAAGGGGGCGGAAGGCTACACCTTC; CDR3 protein: CSVEVLGKGAEGYTF; D gene: TRBD1; J gene: TRBJ1-2; V gene: TRBV29-1; clone size: -
CDR3 DNA: TGTGCCAGCAGCTTGGGGGGAGGTTACGAGCAGTACTTC; CDR3 protein: CASSLGGGYEQYF; D gene: -; J gene: TRBJ2-7; V gene: TRBV5-6; clone size: -
CDR3 DNA: TGTGCCAGCAGCCCGGACTTAAACTATGGCTACACCTTC; CDR3 protein: CASSPDLNYGYTF; D gene: -; J gene: TRBJ1-2; V gene: TRBV7-9; clone size: -
CDR3 DNA: TGTGCCAGCGTATCTAGCGGGGGGGTTTACAATGAGCAGTTCTTC; CDR3 protein: CASVSSGGVYNEQFF; D gene: TRBD2; J gene: TRBJ2-1; V gene: TRBV7-8; clone size: -
CDR3 DNA: TGTGCCAGCAGCATGGGGACACAAGAGACCCAGTACTTC; CDR3 protein: CASSMGTQETQYF; D gene: -; J gene: TRBJ2-5; V gene: TRBV7-3; clone size: few
CDR3 DNA: TGTGCCAGCAGTGCCTCCGGACAGTACAATGAGCAGTTCTTC; CDR3 protein: CASSASGQYNEQFF; D gene: -; J gene: TRBJ2-1; V gene: TRBV6-6; clone size: few
CDR3 DNA: TGTGCCAGCAGCTACGGCGGGGGTGGCTACACCTTC; CDR3 protein: CASSYGGGGYTF; D gene: -; J gene: TRBJ1-2; V gene: TRBV6-5; clone size: -
CDR3 DNA: TGTGCCAGCAGTCCAGGGTTCGAAAAACTGTTTTTT; CDR3 protein: CASSPGFEKLFF; D gene: -; J gene: TRBJ1-4; V gene: TRBV6-5; clone size: -
CDR3 DNA: TGTGCCAGCAGCTTGGCCATCGCAGGGAGAGAGACCCAGTACTTC; CDR3 protein: CASSLAIAGRETQYF; D gene: -; J gene: TRBJ2-5; V gene: TRBV5-6; clone size: -
CDR3 DNA: TGCAGCGCCTACTGGACAGGGGGGCAAGAGACCCAGTACTTC; CDR3 protein: CSAYWTGGQETQYF; D gene: TRBD1; J gene: TRBJ2-5; V gene: TRBV29-1; clone size: -
CDR3 DNA: TGTGCCAGCAGTGCCCCCCCCACTGGAGAAGAGACCCAGTACTTC; CDR3 protein: CASSAPPTGEETQYF; D gene: -; J gene: TRBJ2-5; V gene: TRBV6-4; clone size: -
CDR3 DNA: TGTGCCACCAGGACCCAGGGCCAGGATGAGCAGTTCTTC; CDR3 protein: CATRTQGQDEQFF; D gene: -; J gene: TRBJ2-1; V gene: TRBV15; clone size: -
CDR3 DNA: TGTGCCTGGGGTTCTCCCTTATCGGGGAGCAATCAGCCCCAGCATTTT; CDR3 protein: CAWGSPLSGSNQPQHF; D gene: -; J gene: TRBJ1-5; V gene: TRBV30; clone size: -
CDR3 DNA: TGTGCCAGCAGCGGTAACTCAAGGGAGCAGTACTTC; CDR3 protein: CASSGNSREQYF; D gene: -; J gene: TRBJ2-7; V gene: TRBV9; clone size: -
CDR3 DNA: TGTGCCAGCAGGCCAAGACTGTACACCGGGGAGCTGTTTTTT; CDR3 protein: CASRPRLYTGELFF; D gene: -; J gene: TRBJ2-2; V gene: TRBV27; clone size: -
CDR3 DNA: TGTGCCAGCAGCTTAGGGTCGTGGGGGGCGTCCTACGAGCAGTACTTC; CDR3 protein: CASSLGSWGASYEQYF; D gene: -; J gene: TRBJ2-7; V gene: TRBV7-6; clone size: -
CDR3 DNA: TGCAGCGCCTTGGCCCTGTCGTCCTACGAGCAGTACTTC; CDR3 protein: CSALALSSYEQYF; D gene: -; J gene: TRBJ2-7; V gene: TRBV29-1; clone size: -
CDR3 DNA: TGTGCCAGCAGTTTATCAGGCGCGCTGTTTTTT; CDR3 protein: CASSLSGALFF; D gene: -; J gene: TRBJ2-2; V gene: TRBV27; clone size: many
CDR3 DNA: TGCAGCGTTTACTGGGGGCAGGACACCGGGGAGCTGTTTTTT; CDR3 protein: CSVYWGQDTGELFF; D gene: -; J gene: TRBJ2-2; V gene: TRBV29-1; clone size: -
CDR3 DNA: TGTGCCAGTAGTAAAAAGGGGAACACTGAAGCTTTCTTT; CDR3 protein: CASSKKGNTEAFF; D gene: -; J gene: TRBJ1-1; V gene: TRBV19; clone size: few
CDR3 DNA: TGCGCCAGCAGCCAAGTTGGCGGGGGGGGTGAAGCTTTCTTT; CDR3 protein: CASSQVGGGGEAFF; D gene: -; J gene: TRBJ1-1; V gene: TRBV4-1; clone size: -
CDR3 DNA: TGTGCCAGCAGGGCCGGGGGGGCGGTTTACAATGAGCAGTTCTTC; CDR3 protein: CASRAGGAVYNEQFF; D gene: TRBD2; J gene: TRBJ2-1; V gene: TRBV2; clone size: few
CDR3 DNA: TGTGCCAGTCTGACAGCCATGAACACTGAAGCTTTCTTT; CDR3 protein: CASLTAMNTEAFF; D gene: -; J gene: TRBJ1-1; V gene: TRBV30; clone size: -
CDR3 DNA: TGTGCCAGCAGCTCGCCGGATACGCAGTATTTT; CDR3 protein: CASSSPDTQYF; D gene: -; J gene: TRBJ2-3; V gene: TRBV5-4; clone size: -
CDR3 DNA: TGCAGCGTCGAGGGCAGGGGGCTCATAGATACGCAGTATTTT; CDR3 protein: CSVEGRGLIDTQYF; D gene: TRBD1; J gene: TRBJ2-3; V gene: TRBV29-1; clone size: few
CDR3 DNA: TGCAGCGTTGGTGGAGGTCTCTCCTACGAGCAGTACTTC; CDR3 protein: CSVGGGLSYEQYF; D gene: -; J gene: TRBJ2-7; V gene: TRBV29-1; clone size: -
CDR3 DNA: TGTGCCAGCAGCCGATGGGCTAGGCGCACAGATACGCAGTATTTT; CDR3 protein: CASSRWARRTDTQYF; D gene: -; J gene: TRBJ2-3; V gene: TRBV7-9; clone size: many
CDR3 DNA: TGCAGCGGCAACAGGGACAATGAGCAGTTCTTC; CDR3 protein: CSGNRDNEQFF; D gene: -; J gene: TRBJ2-1; V gene: TRBV29-1; clone size: -
CDR3 DNA: TGTGCCAGCAGCTTAGAGAATAGCGATGAGCAGTTCTTC; CDR3 protein: CASSLENSDEQFF; D gene: -; J gene: TRBJ2-1; V gene: TRBV7-9; clone size: -
CDR3 DNA: TGTGCCTGGAGTGTTCTGGGGGCTTCCTATAATTCACCCCTCCACTTT; CDR3 protein: CAWSVLGASYNSPLHF; D gene: -; J gene: TRBJ1-6; V gene: TRBV30; clone size: -
CDR3 DNA: TGCGCCAGCAGCCGCCTGACAGGGGGTAATGAAAAACTGTTTTTT; CDR3 protein: CASSRLTGGNEKLFF; D gene: TRBD1; J gene: TRBJ1-4; V gene: TRBV4-3; clone size: few
CDR3 DNA: TGTGCCATCAGGCCGGGACAGGGGATCTATGAGCAGTACTTC; CDR3 protein: CAIRPGQGIYEQYF; D gene: TRBD1; J gene: TRBJ2-7; V gene: TRBV10-3; clone size: few
CDR3 DNA: TGCGCCAGCAGCCCCTTAGGTAGGGGGAGCACTGAAGCTTTCTTT; CDR3 protein: CASSPLGRGSTEAFF; D gene: -; J gene: TRBJ1-1; V gene: TRBV4-1; clone size: -
CDR3 DNA: TGTGCCAGCAGAGGCAGCAATGAGCAGTTCTTC; CDR3 protein: CASRGSNEQFF; D gene: -; J gene: TRBJ2-1; V gene: TRBV27; clone size: -